The source of this T cell receptor (beta chain) is a study of beta chain features in type 1 diabetes. Findings and limits, study-wide: VDJ junctions from patients with type 1 diabetes contained fewer insertions and more deletions.

Stem cell-like memory, regulatory, central memory and naive CD4+ cells were sorted via CD45RO/CCR7/CD25/CD127/CD95/CD27. With 6 bases clipped from V and 2 bases from J, the junction kept 7 bases outside the gene matches. The CDR3 has 15 amino acids. Looked up from germline, CDR1 is MNHEY and CDR2 is SVGAGI. The authors reverse transcribed all of the isolated RNA, so sequencing captured expressed TCRB transcripts. Using immunoSEQ multiplex PCR, the repertoire was profiled, and TCRdb retains in-frame clones only, with some absent. The sample includes under 900,000 clones, about a sixth seen only once; the top ten take 0.023%. Comment on this clone: Its antigen is not known.

The TCR comes from a woman between 18 and 30 years old in good health. Sequenced input: naive CD4+ T cells from blood. The chain has TRBV6-5 and TRBJ1-5; 7 nucleotides agree with TRBD1. The CDR3 bases are TGTGCCAGCAGCCCGACAGGGAGTGGCAATCAGCCCCAGCATTTT. It yields the protein CASSPTGSGNQPQHF.